This entry lists 14 T cell receptor beta chains sequenced from one sample in a study of blood T cell repertoires in COVID-19. The method was immunoSEQ multiplex PCR; TCRdb's version includes in-frame clones alone and lacks a portion of them. The profile shows approximately 150,000 clones, about 88% of them singletons. Sequencing used peripheral blood. All receptors come from a human donor with COVID-19, enrolled during active disease. The donor label of this sample is uncertain.

The rearrangement links TRBV18 to TRBJ1-2; D remains ambiguous. Looked up from germline, CDR1 is KGHSH and CDR2 is LQKENI. This CDR3 region has 14 residues. V was trimmed by 2 bases and J by 5 bases, leaving 12 bases between them. The CDR3 DNA reads TGTGCCAGCTCACCAGAAGAGGGAGCATATGGCTACACCTTC. Protein product: CASSPEEGAYGYTF. The complete variable domain, with remaining parts taken from reference TRBV18 and TRBJ1-2, reads NAGVMQNPRHLVRRRGQEARLRCSPMKGHSHVYWYRQLPEEGLKFMVYLQKENIIDESGMPKERFSAEFPKEGPSILRIQQVVRGDSAAYFCASSPEEGAYGYTFGSGTRLTVV.

This CDR3 is CASSMGTDSNQPQHF. CDR3 DNA: TGTGCCAGTAGTATGGGGACAGATAGCAATCAGCCCCAGCATTTT. This chain links TRBV19 with TRBJ1-5; 7 bases align to TRBD1. There are 15 residues in the CDR3. V was clipped by 3 bases and J by 0 bases; unmatched bases: 2. CDR1 and CDR2 from the germline V gene are LNHDA and SQIVND (reference sequence).

The genes are TRBV7-2 and TRBJ2-1; 7 bases map to TRBD2. This CDR3 contains 16 residues. Looked up from germline, CDR1 is SGHTA and CDR2 is FQGNSA. Trimming removed 0 bases from V and 9 bases from J; junction bases left unmatched: 11. The CDR3 here is CASSLAGGGDYFEQFF. The DNA for the CDR3 is TGTGCCAGCAGCTTAGCGGGTGGGGGGGACTATTTTGAGCAGTTCTTC.

The gene calls are TRBV28 and TRBJ2-1; a weak D match, TRBD2 (6 bases). Germline-derived CDR1 and CDR2 are MDHEN and SYDVKM. V lost 4 bases to trimming and J lost 6 bases, with 13 bases between them. The CDR3 length is 14 residues. The CDR3 DNA sequence: TGTGCCAGCAGTTCCGGGGGTCCCACCAATGAGCAGTTCTTC. As protein: CASSSGGPTNEQFF.

This sequence joins TRBV27 and TRBJ1-4, with a weak D call TRBD1 (6 bases). The CDR3 totals 15 residues. Germline-derived CDR1 and CDR2 are MNHEY and SMNVEV (reference sequence). Trimming stripped 4 bases from V and 7 bases from J, with 16 bases between. In DNA form, the CDR3 reads TGTGCCAGCAGTTCCGGTCTACAGGGCACTGAAAAACTGTTTTTT. Its translation: CASSSGLQGTEKLFF.

The chain uses TRBV12-5 and TRBJ2-3; 8 bases are shared with TRBD1. The CDR3 contains 18 residues. The germline gives CDR1 LGHNT, CDR2 FRNRAP. V lost 0 bases and J lost 1; bases outside the gene matches: 9. CDR3 region: CASGLVRDGQGGTDTQYF. The CDR3, as DNA: TGTGCTAGTGGTTTGGTTCGCGACGGACAGGGAGGCACAGATACGCAGTATTTT.

V gene TRBV2 combines with J gene TRBJ1-2; D is undetermined. The CDR3 is 12 amino acids. Germline CDR1 reads SNHLY; CDR2 reads FYNNEI. The ends were cut back, 5 bases at V and 7 bases at J, with 11 bases in the middle. CDR3 DNA: TGTGCCAGCAGTCGGGTGGCGGGTGGCTACACCTTC. Protein: CASSRVAGGYTF.

This chain joins TRBV2 and TRBJ2-5, with D perhaps matching TRBD1 (5 bases). The CDR3 loop spans 13 amino acids. Trimming cost V 3 bases and J 5 bases, with 10 bases left between them. Germline CDR1 and CDR2: SNHLY and FYNNEI. The CDR3: CASSEIRAETQYF. As DNA, the CDR3 is TGTGCCAGCAGTGAGATCAGGGCGGAGACCCAGTACTTC.

This rearrangement joins TRBV5-1 to TRBJ2-3, with a possible D match to TRBD2 (5 bases). Trimming shortened V by 0 bases and J by 0 bases, and 11 bases separated the two germline ends. Germline assignment: CDR1 SGHRS and CDR2 YFSETQ. CDR3 size: 16 residues. CDR3 sequence: CASSLADTGSTDTQYF. CDR3 nucleotide sequence: TGCGCCAGCAGCTTGGCCGACACGGGGAGCACAGATACGCAGTATTTT.

This chain links TRBV25-1 with TRBJ2-2, with D perhaps TRBD1 (6 bases). The CDR3 runs 14 residues. Trimming cost V 1 base and J 7 bases, with 10 bases left between them. CDR1 MGHDK and CDR2 SYGVNS come from the germline V gene. The CDR3 protein is CASSESGAGGELFF. DNA of the CDR3: TGTGCCAGCAGTGAATCAGGGGCTGGCGGGGAGCTGTTTTTT.

The gene calls are TRBV9 and TRBJ1-6; maybe TRBD1 (5 bases). V was trimmed by 6 bases and J by 5 bases, leaving 21 bases between them. The germline V gene has CDR1 SGDLS and CDR2 YYNGEE. This CDR3 region has 17 residues. The CDR3 sequence: CASTPQAGLSNNSPLHF. As DNA, the CDR3 is TGTGCCAGCACCCCACAGGCGGGGCTCTCTAATAATTCACCCCTCCACTTT.

The V call is TRBV7-6, the J call TRBJ2-1; 11 bases match TRBD1. The CDR3 is 15 residues long. J lost 9 bases, V lost 5 bases, and 9 bases had no gene match. Germline CDR1 and CDR2: SGHVS and FNYEAQ. The CDR3 nucleotides are TGTGCCAGCAGCATTTTGGGACAGGGGGATGTTGAGCAGTTCTTC. This gives the protein CASSILGQGDVEQFF.

V is TRBV19 and J is TRBJ1-2; D ambiguous. The germline CDR1 and CDR2 sequences are LNHDA and SQIVND (reference sequence). Trimming removed 5 bases at V and 5 bases at J, with 15 bases between. This CDR3 region has 14 residues. The CDR3 here is CASSPPRGGYGYTF. CDR3 nucleotides: TGTGCCAGTAGTCCCCCGCGGGGAGGTTATGGCTACACCTTC.

The chain is built from TRBV5-4 and TRBJ2-3; 9 bases fit TRBD2. Germline V gene lookup returns CDR1 SGHNT and CDR2 YYREEE (reference sequence). The length of the CDR3 is 16 residues. Trimming took 2 bases from V and 6 from J; bases not matched to a gene: 10. The CDR3 region has the DNA TGTGCCAGCAGCTTCCTAGCGGGGCGGGGAGGGGATACGCAGTATTTT. This sequence encodes CASSFLAGRGGDTQYF.